These T cell receptor beta chains were read from a single sample in a study of T cell responses to AZD1222 COVID-19 vaccine. TCRdb's table, derived via immunoSEQ multiplex PCR, lists solely in-frame clones and lacks some. The profile shows under 150,000 clones, roughly 92% of them singletons. This specimen was peripheral blood, taken on day 0 of AZD1222 vaccination. These receptors were taken from an adult in good health. CDR3s include the opening cysteine and the closing phenylalanine or tryptophan.

V: TRBV11-2; CDR3: CASSLEAARGQYF
V: TRBV5-1; CDR3: CASSLLTGRYNEQFF
V: TRBV10-3; CDR3: CAIRRISAGDEQFF
V: TRBV19; CDR3: CASSIKGWGPNEQFF
V: TRBV6-6; CDR3: CASSSSFNTEAFF
V: TRBV27; CDR3: CASNPMGSGQPQHF
V: TRBV28; CDR3: CASIFRDRALGEQYF
V: TRBV19; CDR3: CASGGDGYSGANVLTF
V: TRBV3-1/TRBV3-2; CDR3: CASSQAAENYIQYF
V: TRBV10-3; CDR3: CAIMGQGADGYTF
V: TRBV6-5; CDR3: CASITSGSTDTQYF
V: TRBV7-8; CDR3: CASAPGQFQETQYF
V: TRBV25-1; CDR3: CASSEFRGQLYEQYF
V: TRBV7-2; CDR3: CASSHSRGGGNYGYTF
V: TRBV4-1; CDR3: CASSQAGAKGSTDTQYF
V: TRBV2; CDR3: CASKRPIGVNTEAFF
V: TRBV4-1; CDR3: CASSQGTGEFF
V: TRBV28; CDR3: CASSPGNYEQYF
V: TRBV6-5; CDR3: CASRDGGNEKLFF
V: TRBV10-3; CDR3: CAIKDDRGEESQYF
V: TRBV6-6; CDR3: CASSFAGRSFQGYTF
V: TRBV28; CDR3: CASLLAGGISYEQYF
V: TRBV6-5; CDR3: CASSYEQGVYGYTF
V: TRBV24-1; CDR3: CATSDLPGSRETQYF
V: TRBV2; CDR3: CASSRLSGGQETQYF
V: TRBV18; CDR3: CASSPQEAATNEKLFF
V: TRBV5-1; CDR3: CASSLGGTSGSYEQYF
V: TRBV6-5; CDR3: CASSYSIGGNEQFF
V: TRBV4-1; CDR3: CASSPPTVGTARQNIQYF
V: TRBV5-4; CDR3: CASSLGGVNSLNYGYTF
V: TRBV28; CDR3: CASISWGSGSTEAFF
V: TRBV19; CDR3: CASTPSVPTPTDYTF
V: TRBV9; CDR3: CASSVSFPGQGVNEQFF